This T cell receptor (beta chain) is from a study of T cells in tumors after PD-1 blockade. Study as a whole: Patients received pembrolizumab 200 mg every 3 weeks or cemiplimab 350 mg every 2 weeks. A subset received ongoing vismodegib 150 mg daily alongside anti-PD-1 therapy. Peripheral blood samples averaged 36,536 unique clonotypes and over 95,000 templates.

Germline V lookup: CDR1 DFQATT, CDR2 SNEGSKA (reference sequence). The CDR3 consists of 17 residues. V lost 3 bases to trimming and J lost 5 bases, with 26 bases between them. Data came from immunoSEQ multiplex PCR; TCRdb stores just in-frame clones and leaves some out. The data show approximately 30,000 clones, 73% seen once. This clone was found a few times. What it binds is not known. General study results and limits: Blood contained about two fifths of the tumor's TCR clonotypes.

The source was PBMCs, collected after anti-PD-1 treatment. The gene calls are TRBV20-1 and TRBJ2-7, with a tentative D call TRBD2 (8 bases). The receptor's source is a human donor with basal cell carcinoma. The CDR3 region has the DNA TGCAGTGCTAGTTCGCCCCACAGCGGGAGTACAGGGGACGAGCAGTACTTC. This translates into CSASSPHSGSTGDEQYF.